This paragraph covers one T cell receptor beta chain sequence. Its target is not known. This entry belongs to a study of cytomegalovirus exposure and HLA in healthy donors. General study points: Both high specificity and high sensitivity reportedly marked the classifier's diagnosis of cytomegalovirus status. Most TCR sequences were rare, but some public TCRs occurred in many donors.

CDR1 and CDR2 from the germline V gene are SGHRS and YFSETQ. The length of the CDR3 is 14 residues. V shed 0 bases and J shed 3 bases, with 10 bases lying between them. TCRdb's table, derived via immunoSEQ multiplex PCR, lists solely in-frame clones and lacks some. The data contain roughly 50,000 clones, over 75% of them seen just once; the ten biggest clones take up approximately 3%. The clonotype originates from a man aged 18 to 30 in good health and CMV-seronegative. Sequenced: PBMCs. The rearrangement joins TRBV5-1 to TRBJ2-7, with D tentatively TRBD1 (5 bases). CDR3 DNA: TGCGCCAGCAGCTTGGTGCAGGGCAACTACGAGCAGTACTTC. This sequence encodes CASSLVQGNYEQYF.